The entry below gives a single TCR beta chain sequence along with its context. These data originate in a study of tumor-infiltrating lymphocytes in localized non-small cell lung cancer. As for the study in general: Several tumor histologies, both smoking statuses, and some post-neoadjuvant chemotherapy samples were included. Tumor tissue and non-adjacent uninvolved lung came from each patient.

The assay was immunoSEQ multiplex PCR, and TCRdb's table has in-frame clones only and misses some. This table has about 14,000 clones, about 70% appearing once. This TCR was recovered from a human donor with non-small cell lung cancer. Input material: lung tumor tissue.

The CDR3 loop is CASSQDSGAGRDYGYTF. CDR3 DNA: TGTGCCAGCAGCCAAGATAGCGGGGCCGGAAGGGACTATGGCTACACCTTC. This sequence joins TRBV4-2 and TRBJ1-2, with D perhaps TRBD1 (5 bases). Germline V gene sequence: CDR1 LGHNA, CDR2 YNFKEQ. V lost 0 bases and J lost 3, with 17 bases in between. CDR3 size: 17 residues.